This record covers a single TCR beta chain. The target antigen is unknown. With 0 bases removed from V and 0 bases from J, the gap between germline ends came to 13 bases. In germline, CDR1 is KGHDR, CDR2 SFDVKD. The CDR3 is 18 amino acids. Amplification by 5'RACE using constant-segment primers produced TCR alpha and TCR beta cDNA libraries that carried sample barcodes and UMIs. TCRdb re-called the 5' RACE reads with MiXCR, one entry per CDR3 protein. The repertoire holds 500,000 to 550,000 distinct CDR3 sequences, with 20% as singletons. The source of the sample is a study of T-cell memory formation after mild COVID-19. Whole-study results and caveats: The second-wave clones peaking on day 37 were not confirmed as SARS-CoV-2-specific. Most CD4+ clones that shrank were in CM and EM, while CD8+ ones turned up in EMRA. The study found balanced CD4/CD8 in clones contracting day 15 to 85 and a CD4+ lean in later expanders.

Sample: PBMCs or a T cell subset sorted from them (not recorded which). The sequence was collected from an adult woman who had mild COVID-19 (a few samples of this study predate the infection). Cell type and time point are not known. The chain couples TRBV24-1 to TRBJ2-2; either TRBD1 or TRBD2 may fit D (5 bases each). This CDR3 reads CATSDLEGIPANTGELFF. CDR3 sequence (DNA): TGTGCCACCAGTGATTTGGAGGGGATCCCTGCGAACACCGGGGAGCTGTTTTTT.